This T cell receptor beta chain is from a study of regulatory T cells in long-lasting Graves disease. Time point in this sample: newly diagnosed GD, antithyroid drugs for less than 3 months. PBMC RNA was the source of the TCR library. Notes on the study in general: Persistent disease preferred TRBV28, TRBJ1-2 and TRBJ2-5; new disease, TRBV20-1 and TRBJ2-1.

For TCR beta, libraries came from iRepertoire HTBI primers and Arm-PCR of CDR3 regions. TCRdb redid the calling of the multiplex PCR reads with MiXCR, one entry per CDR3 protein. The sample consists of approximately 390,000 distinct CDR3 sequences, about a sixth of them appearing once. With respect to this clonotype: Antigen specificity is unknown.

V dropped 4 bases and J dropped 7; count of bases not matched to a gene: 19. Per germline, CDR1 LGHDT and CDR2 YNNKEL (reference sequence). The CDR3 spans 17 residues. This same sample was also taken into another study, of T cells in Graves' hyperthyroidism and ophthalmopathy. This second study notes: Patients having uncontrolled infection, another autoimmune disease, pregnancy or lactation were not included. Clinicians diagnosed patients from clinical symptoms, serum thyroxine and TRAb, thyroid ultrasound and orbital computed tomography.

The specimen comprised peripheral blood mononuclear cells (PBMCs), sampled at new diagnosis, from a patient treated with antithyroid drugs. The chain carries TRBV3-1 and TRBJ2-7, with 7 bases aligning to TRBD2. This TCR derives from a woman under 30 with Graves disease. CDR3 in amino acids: CASSPKPAGVSYNEQYF. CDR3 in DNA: TGTGCCAGCAGCCCCAAGCCGGCGGGAGTCTCCTACAATGAGCAGTACTTC.